The sequence of this T cell receptor (beta chain) was determined in a study of blood T cell repertoires in COVID-19. For the study at large: COVID-19 samples from acute and convalescent phases originated in the United States, Italy and Spain.

Per the original data handling: Reference gene primers were amplified, and this amplification served to estimate nucleated cell counts. Assay used: immunoSEQ multiplex PCR; TCRdb lists only in-frame clones, some missing. That table gives V, J and clone size, and the DNA gave D and trimming. Here the sample spans about 43,000 clones, roughly 90% being singletons. This TCR was sampled from a man aged 55 to 69 with active COVID-19. Sequencing was carried out using peripheral blood.

The CDR3 here is CASSPADSPNEKLFF. In DNA form, the CDR3 reads TGTGCCAGCAGTCCCGCGGACAGCCCAAATGAAAAACTGTTTTTT. The J gene is TRBJ1-4, the V gene TRBV28, with D possibly TRBD1 on 6 matching bases. The germline V and J ends were trimmed by 5 bases and 5 bases, with 15 bases remaining between them. Germline CDR1 is MDHEN and CDR2 is SYDVKM. There are 15 residues in the CDR3.